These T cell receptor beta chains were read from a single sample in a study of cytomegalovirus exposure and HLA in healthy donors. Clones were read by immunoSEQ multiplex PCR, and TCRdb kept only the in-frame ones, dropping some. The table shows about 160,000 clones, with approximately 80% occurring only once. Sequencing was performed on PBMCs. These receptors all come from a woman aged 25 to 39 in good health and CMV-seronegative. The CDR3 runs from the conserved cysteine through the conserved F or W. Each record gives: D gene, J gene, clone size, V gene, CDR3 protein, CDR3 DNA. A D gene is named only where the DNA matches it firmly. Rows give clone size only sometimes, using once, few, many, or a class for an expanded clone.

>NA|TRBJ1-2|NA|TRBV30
CAWSRRGYGYTF
TGTGCCTGGAGTCGGCGCGGCTATGGCTACACCTTC
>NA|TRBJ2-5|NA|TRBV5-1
CASSLEEGWETQYF
TGCGCCAGCAGCTTGGAGGAGGGATGGGAGACCCAGTACTTC
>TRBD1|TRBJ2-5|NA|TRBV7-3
CASSSGQGGLETQYF
TGTGCCAGCAGCTCCGGACAGGGAGGTTTGGAGACCCAGTACTTC
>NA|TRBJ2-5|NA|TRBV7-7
CASSSEDRQETQYF
TGTGCTAGCAGCTCCGAAGACAGACAAGAGACCCAGTACTTC
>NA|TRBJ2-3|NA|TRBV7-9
CASSLVGLPTDTQYF
TGTGCCAGCAGCTTAGTTGGACTCCCCACAGATACGCAGTATTTT
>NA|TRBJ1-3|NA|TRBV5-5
CASSLVAVSGNTIYF
TGTGCCAGCAGCTTGGTGGCAGTCTCTGGAAACACCATATATTTT
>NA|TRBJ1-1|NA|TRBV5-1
CASSLVAGSNTEAFF
TGCGCCAGCAGCTTGGTGGCAGGGTCGAACACTGAAGCTTTCTTT
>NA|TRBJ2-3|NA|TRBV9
CASSVDMLGGTQYF
TGTGCCAGCAGCGTAGACATGCTAGGGGGTACGCAGTATTTT
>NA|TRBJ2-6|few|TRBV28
CASRTTGTGANVLTF
TGTGCCAGCAGAACCACAGGTACTGGGGCCAACGTCCTGACTTTC
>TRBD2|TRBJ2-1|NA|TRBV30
CAWRAGTSGGYPYNEQFF
TGTGCCTGGAGAGCCGGGACTAGCGGGGGCTACCCCTACAATGAGCAGTTCTTC
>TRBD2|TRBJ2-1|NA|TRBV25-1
CASSDPAGGAYNEQFF
TGTGCCAGCAGTGACCCCGCGGGGGGCGCCTACAATGAGCAGTTCTTC
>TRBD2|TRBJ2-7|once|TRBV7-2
CASSPPGGRREQYF
TGTGCCAGCAGCCCCCCGGGGGGGCGGAGGGAGCAGTACTTC
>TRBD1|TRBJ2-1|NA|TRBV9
CASSEGQGPDNEQFF
TGTGCCAGCAGCGAGGGACAGGGTCCGGACAATGAGCAGTTCTTC
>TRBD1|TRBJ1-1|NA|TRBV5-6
CASSLTSGDRGWVDTEAFF
TGTGCCAGCAGCTTGACCTCAGGGGACAGGGGGTGGGTCGACACTGAAGCTTTCTTT
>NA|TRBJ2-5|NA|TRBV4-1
CASSQFDTEETQYF
TGCGCCAGCAGCCAGTTTGACACGGAAGAGACCCAGTACTTC
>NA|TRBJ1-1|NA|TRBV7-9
CASSLQVFFTEAFF
TGTGCCAGCAGCTTACAGGTTTTTTTCACTGAAGCTTTCTTT
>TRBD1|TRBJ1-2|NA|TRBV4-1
CASSHPEVGRGQGYTF
TGCGCCAGCAGCCATCCCGAAGTGGGCAGGGGGCAAGGCTACACCTTC
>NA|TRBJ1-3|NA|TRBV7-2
CASSLRGAGNTIYF
TGTGCCAGCAGCTTGCGGGGGGCTGGAAACACCATATATTTT
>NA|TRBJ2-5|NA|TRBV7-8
CASSLITGTGETQYF
TGTGCCAGCAGCTTGATAACAGGTACCGGAGAGACCCAGTACTTC
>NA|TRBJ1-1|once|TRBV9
CASSVGWGGNTEAFF
TGTGCCAGCAGCGTGGGGTGGGGAGGGAACACTGAAGCTTTCTTT
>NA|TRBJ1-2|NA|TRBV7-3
CASSLTGAYGYTF
TGTGCCAGCAGCTTAACAGGGGCCTATGGCTACACCTTC
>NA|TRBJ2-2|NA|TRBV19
CASRFTGDTGELFF
TGTGCCAGTAGGTTCACAGGAGACACCGGGGAGCTGTTTTTT
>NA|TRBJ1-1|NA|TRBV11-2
CASSSRRNTEAFF
TGTGCCAGCAGCTCTAGGAGGAACACTGAAGCTTTCTTT